The 3 T cell receptor beta chains presented below share a single source sample, sequenced in a study of shared clonotypes between healthy human individuals. Assay: immunoSEQ multiplex PCR; the TCRdb copy retains only in-frame clones and omits some. The sample records millions of clones, approximately 93% being singletons. What was sequenced was naive CD4+ T cells from PBMCs. Specified subset: CD45RA+ positively selected. The receptors were gathered from a man aged 18 to 30 in good health. Some clones in this sample may be carry-over from other donors' samples.

The genes are TRBV7-6 and TRBJ2-5; either TRBD1 or TRBD2 may supply D (5 bases each). The CDR3 spans 15 residues. CDR1 is SGHVS and CDR2 is FNYEAQ in the germline V gene. Trimming took 5 bases from V and 4 from J, leaving 17 bases between them. The DNA of the CDR3 is TGTGCCAGCAGCGCCCGTGGTGGGGCGGGAGAGACCCAGTACTTC. Encoded protein: CASSARGGAGETQYF. Complete variable domain (other parts from reference TRBV7-6 and TRBJ2-5): GAGVSQSPRYKVTKRGQDVALRCDPISGHVSLYWYRQALGQGPEFLTYFNYEAQQDKSGLPNDRFSAERPEGSISTLTIQRTEQRDSAMYRCASSARGGAGETQYFGPGTRLLVL.

This chain uses TRBV13 with TRBJ2-7; 8 nucleotides align to TRBD1. Per germline, CDR1 PRHDT and CDR2 FYEKMQ (reference sequence). The CDR3 contains 17 residues. J was trimmed by 3 bases and V by 5 bases; bases with no gene match: 15. CDR3 amino acids: CASSRSADRVKSYEQYF. The CDR3 DNA is TGTGCCAGCAGCCGTTCCGCGGACAGGGTGAAGAGCTACGAGCAGTACTTC.

This clone is a singleton in its sample. V is TRBV6-5 and J is TRBJ2-7; a weak D match, TRBD1 (5 bases). Germline lookup yields CDR1 MNHEY and CDR2 SVGAGI. The CDR3 consists of 15 residues. Trimming removed 0 bases from V and 2 bases from J, with 11 bases in between. The chain's CDR3 is CASSYSGRSAYEQYF. For the CDR3, the DNA is TGTGCCAGCAGTTACTCGGGGCGGAGCGCCTACGAGCAGTACTTC.